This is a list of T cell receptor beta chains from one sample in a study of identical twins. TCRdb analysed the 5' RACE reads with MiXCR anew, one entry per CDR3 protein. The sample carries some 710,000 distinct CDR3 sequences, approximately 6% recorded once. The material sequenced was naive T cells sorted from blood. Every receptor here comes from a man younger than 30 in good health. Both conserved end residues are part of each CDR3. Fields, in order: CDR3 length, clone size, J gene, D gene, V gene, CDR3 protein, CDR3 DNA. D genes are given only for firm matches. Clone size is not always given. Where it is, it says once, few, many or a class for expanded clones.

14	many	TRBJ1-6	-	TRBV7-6	CASSREGWNSPLHF	TGTGCCAGCAGCCGGGAAGGGTGGAATTCACCCCTCCACTTT
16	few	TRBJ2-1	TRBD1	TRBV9	CASSAAGTGGFGEQFF	TGTGCCAGCAGCGCCGCCGGGACAGGGGGTTTTGGTGAGCAGTTCTTC
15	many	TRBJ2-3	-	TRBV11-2	CASSWMAASTDTQYF	TGTGCCAGCAGCTGGATGGCAGCCAGCACAGATACGCAGTATTTT
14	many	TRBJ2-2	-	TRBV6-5	CASSYSGGAGELFF	TGTGCCAGCAGTTACTCTGGCGGGGCCGGGGAGCTGTTTTTT
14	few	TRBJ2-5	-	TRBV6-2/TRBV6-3	CASSRRGAEETQYF	TGTGCCAGCAGTCGCCGGGGGGCGGAAGAGACCCAGTACTTC
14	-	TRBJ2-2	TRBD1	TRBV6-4	CASSDKGATGELFF	TGTGCCAGCAGTGATAAGGGGGCCACCGGGGAGCTGTTTTTT
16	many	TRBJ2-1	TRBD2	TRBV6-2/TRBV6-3	CASSLGSAGLYNEQFF	TGTGCCAGCAGTTTAGGGTCAGCGGGACTGTACAATGAGCAGTTCTTC
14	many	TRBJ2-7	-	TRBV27	CASSIYSSIREQYF	TGTGCCAGCAGCATATACAGCTCTATAAGAGAGCAGTACTTC
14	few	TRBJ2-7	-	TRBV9	CASSKRQRGDEQYF	TGTGCCAGCAGCAAACGACAGAGGGGCGACGAGCAGTACTTC
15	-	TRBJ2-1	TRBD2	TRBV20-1	CSARDPGGGHNEQFF	TGCAGTGCTAGAGATCCGGGGGGGGGTCACAATGAGCAGTTCTTC
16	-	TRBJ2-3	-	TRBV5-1	CASSLRTRATFDTQYF	TGCGCCAGCAGCTTGCGAACACGGGCCACTTTTGATACGCAGTATTTT
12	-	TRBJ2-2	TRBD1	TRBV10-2	CALTGDTGELFF	TGCGCCTTGACAGGGGACACCGGGGAGCTGTTTTTT
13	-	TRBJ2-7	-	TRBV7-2	CASSQSVGREQYF	TGTGCCAGCAGCCAAAGTGTCGGGCGGGAGCAGTACTTC
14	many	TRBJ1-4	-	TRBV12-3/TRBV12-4	CASSFGGTNEKLFF	TGTGCCAGCAGTTTTGGGGGAACTAATGAAAAACTGTTTTTT
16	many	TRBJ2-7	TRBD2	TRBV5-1	CASSPSGLAQTYEQYF	TGCGCCAGCAGCCCGTCCGGACTAGCGCAGACCTACGAGCAGTACTTC
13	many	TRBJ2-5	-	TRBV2	CASSPGFMETQYF	TGTGCCAGCAGCCCAGGGTTTATGGAGACCCAGTACTTC
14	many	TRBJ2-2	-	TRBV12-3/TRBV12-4	CASSQGTNTGELFF	TGTGCCAGCAGCCAGGGGACGAACACCGGGGAGCTGTTTTTT
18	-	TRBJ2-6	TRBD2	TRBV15	CATSSGTSGRSGANVLTF	TGTGCCACCAGCAGTGGGACTAGCGGGAGGTCCGGGGCCAACGTCCTGACTTTC
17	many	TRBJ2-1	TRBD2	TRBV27	CASSRTPSGTNYNEQFF	TGTGCCAGCAGCCGAACCCCTAGCGGCACCAACTACAATGAGCAGTTCTTC
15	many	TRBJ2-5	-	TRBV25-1	CASSELTSPQETQYF	TGTGCCAGCAGTGAATTGACGTCACCTCAAGAGACCCAGTACTTC
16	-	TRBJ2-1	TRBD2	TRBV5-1	CASSLDPAGAYNEQFF	TGCGCCAGCAGCTTGGATCCAGCGGGAGCCTACAATGAGCAGTTCTTC
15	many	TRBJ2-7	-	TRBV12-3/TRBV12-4	CASSLARHFPYEQYF	TGTGCCAGCAGTTTAGCCAGGCATTTCCCATACGAGCAGTACTTC
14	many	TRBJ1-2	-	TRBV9	CASSPLTADLGYTF	TGTGCCAGCAGCCCCCTGACAGCGGACTTGGGCTACACCTTC
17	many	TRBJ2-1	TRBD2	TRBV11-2	CASSRLAGPFSYNEQFF	TGTGCCAGCAGCAGACTAGCGGGACCGTTCTCCTACAATGAGCAGTTCTTC
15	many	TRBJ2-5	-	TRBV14	CASSQDGDGEETQYF	TGTGCCAGCAGCCAAGACGGTGACGGAGAAGAGACCCAGTACTTC
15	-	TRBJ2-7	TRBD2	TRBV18	CASSPLAGGTYEQYF	TGTGCCAGCTCACCGCTAGCGGGAGGGACCTACGAGCAGTACTTC
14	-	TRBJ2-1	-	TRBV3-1	CASSQPGTNNEQFF	TGTGCCAGCAGCCAACCAGGGACCAACAATGAGCAGTTCTTC
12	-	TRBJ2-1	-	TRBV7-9	CASSSKTADQFF	TGTGCCAGCAGCTCCAAGACTGCCGACCAGTTCTTC
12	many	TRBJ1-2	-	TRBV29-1	CSVVGGNYGYTF	TGCAGCGTTGTCGGGGGAAACTATGGCTACACCTTC
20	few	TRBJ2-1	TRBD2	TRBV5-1	CASSLQGTSGRASSYNEQFF	TGCGCCAGCAGCTTGCAAGGGACTAGCGGGAGGGCAAGCTCCTACAATGAGCAGTTCTTC
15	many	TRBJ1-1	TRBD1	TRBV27	CASSLSRGAGTEAFF	TGTGCCAGCAGTTTATCCAGGGGGGCGGGAACTGAAGCTTTCTTT
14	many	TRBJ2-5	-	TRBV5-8	CASSLEWGQETQYF	TGTGCCAGCAGCTTGGAATGGGGCCAAGAGACCCAGTACTTC
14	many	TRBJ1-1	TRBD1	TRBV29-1	CSVPKTGGNTEAFF	TGCAGCGTTCCCAAGACAGGGGGGAACACTGAAGCTTTCTTT
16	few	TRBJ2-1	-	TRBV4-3	CASSPRLLGGYNEQFF	TGCGCCAGCAGCCCGCGACTCCTGGGGGGCTACAATGAGCAGTTCTTC
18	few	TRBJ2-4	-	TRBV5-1	CASSPRGALLPLSNIQYF	TGCGCCAGCAGCCCCCGGGGGGCGCTTCTCCCCCTCTCAAACATTCAGTACTTC
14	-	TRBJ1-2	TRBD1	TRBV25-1	CASSPDRESYGYTF	TGTGCCAGCAGCCCCGACAGGGAGAGCTATGGCTACACCTTC
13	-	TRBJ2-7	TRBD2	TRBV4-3	CASSQASGYEQYF	TGCGCCAGCAGCCAAGCTAGCGGTTACGAGCAGTACTTC
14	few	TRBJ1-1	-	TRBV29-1	CSVERRQANTEAFF	TGCAGCGTTGAAAGGAGGCAGGCGAACACTGAAGCTTTCTTT
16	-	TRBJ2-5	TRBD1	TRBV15	CATSREGDRDQETQYF	TGTGCCACCAGCAGAGAGGGGGACAGGGACCAAGAGACCCAGTACTTC
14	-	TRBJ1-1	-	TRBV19	CATSMTVVNTEAFF	TGTGCCACTAGTATGACGGTCGTGAACACTGAAGCTTTCTTT
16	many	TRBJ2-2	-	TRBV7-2	CASSLVSRRLTGELFF	TGTGCCAGCAGCTTAGTGAGCAGGCGACTCACCGGGGAGCTGTTTTTT
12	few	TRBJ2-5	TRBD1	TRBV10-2	CASSGTGVTQYF	TGCGCCAGCAGCGGGACAGGTGTGACCCAGTACTTC
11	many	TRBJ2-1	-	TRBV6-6	CASSYSDEQFF	TGTGCCAGCAGTTATAGTGATGAGCAGTTCTTC
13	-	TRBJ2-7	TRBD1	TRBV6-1	CASSRTGGPEQYF	TGTGCCAGCAGCCGGACAGGGGGCCCCGAGCAGTACTTC
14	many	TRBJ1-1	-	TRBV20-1	CSGETGRTNTEAFF	TGCAGTGGAGAAACGGGACGTACGAACACTGAAGCTTTCTTT
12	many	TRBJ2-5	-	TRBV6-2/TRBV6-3	CASSYLRETQYF	TGTGCCAGCAGTTACTTACGGGAGACCCAGTACTTC
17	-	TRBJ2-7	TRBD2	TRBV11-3	CASSFVPGGTSVYEQYF	TGTGCCAGCAGCTTCGTACCTGGGGGGACTAGCGTTTACGAGCAGTACTTC
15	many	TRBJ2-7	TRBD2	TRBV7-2	CASIPGLGRGYEQYF	TGTGCCAGCATCCCCGGACTAGGTCGGGGATACGAGCAGTACTTC
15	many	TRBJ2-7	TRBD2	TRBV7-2	CASSLGGLAAYEQYF	TGTGCCAGCAGCTTAGGGGGACTAGCGGCTTACGAGCAGTACTTC
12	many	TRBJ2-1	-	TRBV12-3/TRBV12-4	CASSLTRNEQFF	TGTGCCAGCAGTTTGACTCGCAATGAGCAGTTCTTC
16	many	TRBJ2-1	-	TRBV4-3	CASSQEPSNSYNEQFF	TGCGCCAGCAGCCAAGAACCTAGCAACTCCTACAATGAGCAGTTCTTC
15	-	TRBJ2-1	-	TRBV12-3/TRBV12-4	CASSFERGSYNEQFF	TGTGCCAGCAGTTTTGAGCGCGGGTCCTACAATGAGCAGTTCTTC
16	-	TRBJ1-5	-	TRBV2	CASSALLTGLNQPQHF	TGTGCCAGCAGTGCCCTATTAACGGGTCTCAATCAGCCCCAGCATTTT
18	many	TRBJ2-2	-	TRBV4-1	CASSQEGMGVINTGELFF	TGCGCCAGCAGCCAAGAAGGGATGGGGGTAATCAACACCGGGGAGCTGTTTTTT
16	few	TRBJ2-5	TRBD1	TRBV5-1	CASSLALTGGWETQYF	TGCGCCAGCAGCTTGGCCTTGACAGGGGGTTGGGAGACCCAGTACTTC
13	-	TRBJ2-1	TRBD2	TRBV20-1	CSAARLADNEQFF	TGCAGTGCTGCCCGACTAGCGGACAATGAGCAGTTCTTC
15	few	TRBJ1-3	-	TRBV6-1	CASSRAGNSGNTIYF	TGTGCCAGCAGTAGGGCAGGGAACTCTGGAAACACCATATATTTT